The clone carrying this TCR beta chain was observed many times. Antigen: not known. This entry is derived from a study of T cell repertoires in cytomegalovirus infection. As for the study in general: CMV infection together with matching HLA type was indicated by public TCR beta signatures. Study-level findings and limits: Predominance within the ex vivo response was attributable to HLA-C-restricted CMV-specific TCR beta clonotypes. People with CMV and the relevant HLA were identified by cumulative public TCR beta family frequency.

TCRdb reprocessed the reads via MiXCR and lists one record per CDR3 protein. The sample records about 300,000 distinct CDR3 sequences, around 9.1% being singletons. This clonotype originated in a human donor in good health (CMV status not recorded). Some clones in this sample may be carry-over from other donors' samples. The sample was PBMCs.

CDR3 DNA: TGCAGTGCTAGAGATGACGGGGGGGCCACGAAGGAGACCCAGTACTTC. This encodes CSARDDGGATKETQYF. This chain uses TRBV20-1 with TRBJ2-5; 8 nucleotides match TRBD2. V dropped 0 bases and J dropped 5; count of bases not matched to a gene: 11. The CDR3 runs to 16 residues. Germline CDR1 DFQATT, CDR2 SNEGSKA (reference sequence).